This T cell receptor (beta chain) was recorded in a study of blood T cell repertoires in COVID-19 (dated by TCRdb to about 2020). About the full investigation: Samples from collaborators originated in the United States, Italy and Spain and spanned both the acute and convalescent phases of COVID-19. The material from the prospective study consisted of cDNA or gDNA derived from T cells, B-cell-depleted T cells, or PBMCs. Where available, HLA class I and class II types were obtained from metadata supplied by the sample provider rather than from assay-based typing. The sample metadata nearly always contained a de-identified subject ID, COVID-19 status, age in years and sex. Samples came from the ongoing ImmuneRACE study (first 160 participants) plus 1,254 subjects from 6 global collaborators. The repertoires were released in a freely available public database intended as a resource for research on the immune response to SARS-CoV-2. Deeply sampled blood TCRbeta repertoires from subjects exposed to, actively infected with, or recovered from COVID-19 were included in the dataset. Paper-wide results and their limitations: The amount of clinical and demographic metadata varied by source and participant and was provided uncurated.

The CDR3 starts with the cysteine, ends with the phenylalanine, and has 12 residues. Only the CDR3 portion is preserved as DNA: 36 bases, with reading frame beginning at the first base. Deletion took 6 bases off V and 6 bases off J, with a span of 12 bases between the germline ends. Collaborating institutions collected whole blood in K2EDTA tubes following their own protocols. For TCRbeta analysis, collaborators shipped samples in one of three forms: frozen whole blood, isolated PBMCs, or DNA extracted from either of those sample types. Turning to this clone: No antigen is known for it. There are no base qualities to consult, and no much larger clone falls within one base.

TCRbeta CDR3 regions were amplified from genomic DNA using the immunoSEQ Assay, a bias-controlled multiplex PCR. Per the source publication's procedure: The number of nucleated cells in each sample was estimated by amplification of reference gene primers within the assay. To quantify the absolute abundance of each unique TCRbeta CDR3 rearrangement, sequence reads were collapsed and filtered. Productive Simpson clonality was computed per sample as the square root of Simpson's diversity index over productive rearrangements. TCRdb stores this immuneACCESS table with in-frame sequences only. Part of the clones is absent; in the studies checked, under half of the shortfall reflects unresolved V genes, and no reason is known for the rest. Clone size and the V and J calls come from that table; the DNA yielded D and trimming. This sample gives over 200,000 clones in total; 88% of them show up just once. 0.7% of the sample belongs to the ten largest clones.

The sequencing sample was made of peripheral blood. The rearranged chain carries TRBV12-3 or TRBV12-4 and TRBJ2-7, with an unclear D gene assignment. The source is a human donor in a cohort sampled during active COVID-19. The CDR3 in this case is CASRRSVGEQYF. The DNA is TGTGCCAGCAGGCGGTCAGTTGGCGAGCAGTACTTC.